This is a list of T cell receptor beta chains from one sample in a study of blood T cell repertoires in COVID-19. Assay: immunoSEQ multiplex PCR; the TCRdb copy retains only in-frame clones and omits some. The sample carries 250,000 to 400,000 clones, 85% recorded once. The specimen sequenced was PBMCs or T cells enriched from blood (not recorded which). Receptor source: a woman aged 25-40 years who had been exposed to COVID-19. The CDR3 runs from the conserved cysteine through the conserved F or W.

V: TRBV19; J: TRBJ2-5; CDR3: CASSTPERETQYF
V: TRBV27; J: TRBJ1-1; CDR3: CASRPDRAHTEAFF
V: TRBV27; J: TRBJ1-4; CDR3: CASSISWGRANEKLFF
V: TRBV6-2/TRBV6-3; J: TRBJ2-2; CDR3: CASSPQLGGRTGELFF
V: TRBV13; J: TRBJ1-4; CDR3: CASSLSRGNEKLFF
V: TRBV5-1; J: TRBJ2-4; CDR3: CAVLSELAKNIQYF
V: TRBV3-1/TRBV3-2; J: TRBJ1-2; CDR3: CASSQGAPGPALNYGYTF
V: TRBV19; J: TRBJ2-1; CDR3: CASSFAGIPGDEQFF
V: TRBV23-1; J: TRBJ2-7; CDR3: CASSTGQGFPYEQYF
V: TRBV4-2; J: TRBJ2-7; CDR3: CASSQEWAGASDEQYF
V: TRBV18; J: TRBJ2-5; CDR3: CASSPLQRRQETQYF
V: TRBV19; J: TRBJ2-5; CDR3: CASSIDIQETQYF
V: TRBV19; J: TRBJ1-6; CDR3: CASKPGGGGSPLHF
V: TRBV10-3; J: TRBJ2-7; CDR3: CAISGGTVLSYEQYF
V: TRBV4-1; J: TRBJ2-5; CDR3: CASSPWAGTRGGETQYF
V: TRBV3-1/TRBV3-2; J: TRBJ2-1; CDR3: CASGTSGRNEQFF
V: TRBV30; J: TRBJ2-7; CDR3: CAWTTYRDRGTYEQYF
V: TRBV7-9; J: TRBJ2-1; CDR3: CASSLLAGAGEQFF
V: TRBV5-1; J: TRBJ2-7; CDR3: CASSPGTGGNEQYF
V: TRBV10-2; J: TRBJ1-1; CDR3: CASSLGQLNTEAFF
V: TRBV14; J: TRBJ1-5; CDR3: CASSQAWFVEARTKSNQPQHF
V: TRBV10-2; J: TRBJ2-1; CDR3: CATRWGDNEQFF
V: TRBV6-5; J: TRBJ2-1; CDR3: CASRSTSYNEQFF
V: TRBV18; J: TRBJ1-2; CDR3: CASSTTTENYTF
V: TRBV3-1/TRBV3-2; J: TRBJ2-1; CDR3: CASSQDLGDWNEQFF
V: TRBV7-2; J: TRBJ1-5; CDR3: CASSLFGVGNQPQHF
V: TRBV5-5; J: TRBJ1-1; CDR3: CASSDSVGGQAFF
V: TRBV18; J: TRBJ2-3; CDR3: CASSPDAGTGFKGTDTQYF
V: TRBV6-2/TRBV6-3; J: TRBJ2-5; CDR3: CASSQTETQYF
V: TRBV20-1; J: TRBJ2-7; CDR3: CSASIHAGSYEQYF
V: TRBV9; J: TRBJ2-7; CDR3: CASFAALGDEQYF
V: TRBV4-2; J: TRBJ2-5; CDR3: CASSPGLAGQETQYF
V: TRBV6-5; J: TRBJ1-2; CDR3: CASSWDSINYGYTF
V: TRBV15; J: TRBJ2-7; CDR3: CATSRDPRTGGYEQYF
V: TRBV19; J: TRBJ1-2; CDR3: CASSIKGQQNSSNYGYTF
V: TRBV28; J: TRBJ2-7; CDR3: CASSLLLANSYEQYF
V: TRBV5-4; J: TRBJ1-1; CDR3: CASSPDTMNTEAFF
V: TRBV28; J: TRBJ1-2; CDR3: CASSSEDSRGYTF
V: TRBV2; J: TRBJ1-2; CDR3: CASVPGQGSEGYTF
V: TRBV13; J: TRBJ2-3; CDR3: CASSFKGTSGRSDTQYF
V: TRBV6-4; J: TRBJ1-2; CDR3: CASSDDRGLRYGYTF
V: TRBV19; J: TRBJ1-6; CDR3: CASSPSPSSYNSPLHF
V: TRBV7-3; J: TRBJ1-1; CDR3: CASSLTDSPNTEAFF
V: TRBV5-6; J: TRBJ1-1; CDR3: CASSFTRDTEAFF
V: TRBV28; J: TRBJ2-7; CDR3: CASRPGTSLYEQYF
V: TRBV24-1; J: TRBJ2-1; CDR3: CATRGTGQNNEQFF